This T cell receptor beta chain was sequenced in a study of cytomegalovirus exposure and HLA in healthy donors. Overall study context: It was reported in a later analysis that the same platform had been used for the roughly 130 validation repertoires as for the roughly 670 first-cohort repertoires.

V lost 1 base to trimming and J lost 5 bases; unmatched junction nucleotides: 11. Germline V gene sequence: CDR1 SGHVS, CDR2 FQNEAQ. The CDR3 covers 17 residues. Only in-frame clones appear in the TCRdb table, and some are missing; sequencing was by immunoSEQ multiplex PCR. Among hundreds of thousands of clones listed, around 86% were seen once. Overall study results and limits: In vitro, three CMV-associated chains proved specific for CMV antigens. First-cohort TCR clusters were later found to tend to co-occur in the roughly 130 validation repertoires. Cytomegalovirus status was reportedly diagnosed by the classifier with high sensitivity and specificity.

A word on this clone: The antigen remains unidentified.

J is TRBJ2-5 and V is TRBV7-8, with 9 nucleotides matching TRBD2. The sample consisted of PBMCs. The TCR comes from a woman younger than 30 in good health and CMV-seropositive. The CDR3 loop reads CASSLEIAGGPRETQYF. CDR3 bases: TGTGCCAGCAGCTTAGAGATTGCGGGAGGGCCCAGGGAGACCCAGTACTTC. The full variable domain, in which reference TRBV7-8 and TRBJ2-5 provide the parts outside the CDR3, is GAGVSQSPRYKVAKRGQDVALRCDPISGHVSLFWYQQALGQGPEFLTYFQNEAQLDKSGLPSDRFFAERPEGSVSTLKIQRTQQEDSAVYLCASSLEIAGGPRETQYFGPGTRLLVL.